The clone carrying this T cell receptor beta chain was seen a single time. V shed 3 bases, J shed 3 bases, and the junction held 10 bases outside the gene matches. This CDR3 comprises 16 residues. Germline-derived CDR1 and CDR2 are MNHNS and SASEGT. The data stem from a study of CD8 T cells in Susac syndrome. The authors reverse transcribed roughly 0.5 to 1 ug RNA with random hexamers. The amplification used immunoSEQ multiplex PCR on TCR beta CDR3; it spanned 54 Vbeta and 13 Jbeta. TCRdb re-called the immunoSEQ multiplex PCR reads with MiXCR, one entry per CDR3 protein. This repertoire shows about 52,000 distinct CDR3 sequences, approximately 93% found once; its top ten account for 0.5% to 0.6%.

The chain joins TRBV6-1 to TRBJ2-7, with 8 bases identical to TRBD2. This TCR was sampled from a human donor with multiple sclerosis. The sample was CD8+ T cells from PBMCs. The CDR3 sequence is CASSDRGGLWYYEQYF. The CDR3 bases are TGTGCCAGCAGTGATCGCGGGGGGCTCTGGTACTACGAGCAGTACTTC.